This passage covers 3 T cell receptor beta chains from one sample sequenced in a study of tumor and adjacent non-tumor tissue in lung cancer. The library came from three nested PCR rounds adapted from ARM-PCR protocols. TCRdb ran MiXCR on the multiplex PCR reads and lists one entry per CDR3 protein. The sample includes under 150,000 distinct CDR3 sequences, 60% to 70% seen only once; the top ten take roughly 13%. This sample's RNA came from whole unsorted tissue. The sample comprised lung tumor tissue. These TCRs come from a man between 25 and 39 years old with non-small cell lung cancer.

This clonotype is categorized as large. J is TRBJ2-7 and V is TRBV11-2, with a tentative D call TRBD2 (5 bases). The CDR3 length is 15 residues. The germline CDR1 and CDR2 sequences are SGHAT and FQNNGV. The V end was cut by 6 bases, the J end by 3 bases, with 18 bases between. Here the CDR3 DNA reads TGTGCCAGCAGTAGGGATTATGGGAGCAACTACGAGCAGTACTTC. Protein sequence: CASSRDYGSNYEQYF. Filled out from reference TRBV11-2 and TRBJ2-7, the complete variable domain reads EAGVAQSPRYKIIEKRQSVAFWCNPISGHATLYWYQQILGQGPKLLIQFQNNGVVDDSQLPKDRFSAERLKGVDSTLKIQPAKLEDSAVYLCASSRDYGSNYEQYFGPGTRLTVT.

To note about this clonotype: This may arise from a read error, as a much more abundant clone is one base away. The chain is built from TRBV20-1 and TRBJ2-2; TRBD1 aligns across 10 bases. The CDR3 contains 16 residues. V gave up 5 bases and J gave up 7 bases; unmatched junction bases: 13. CDR1 is DFQATT and CDR2 is SNEGSKA in the germline V gene (reference sequence). CDR3 region: CSALGTGDLLGGELFF. Here the CDR3 DNA reads TGCAGTGCTCTTGGGACAGGGGACCTATTGGGCGGGGAGCTGTTTTTT.

Points on this clonotype: Relative to the germline gene, one junction end is altered; a read error may explain this. V is TRBV7-2 and J is TRBJ2-1, with a weak D call TRBD2 (6 bases). Germline lookup yields CDR1 SGHTA and CDR2 FQGNSA. The CDR3 is made up of 14 amino acids. The CDR3, as DNA: TGTGCCGGCAGCCGTGAGCGGGTCCCCAGTGAGCAGTTCTTC. As protein: CAGSRERVPSEQFF.